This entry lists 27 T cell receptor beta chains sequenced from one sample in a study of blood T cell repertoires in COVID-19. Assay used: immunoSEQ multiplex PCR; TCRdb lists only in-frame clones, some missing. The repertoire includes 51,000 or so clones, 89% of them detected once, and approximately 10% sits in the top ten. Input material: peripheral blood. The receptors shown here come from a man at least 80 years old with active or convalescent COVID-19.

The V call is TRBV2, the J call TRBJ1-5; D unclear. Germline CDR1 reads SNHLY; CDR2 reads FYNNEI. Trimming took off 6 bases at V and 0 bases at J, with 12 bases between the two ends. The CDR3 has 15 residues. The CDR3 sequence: CASRGGSYSNQPQHF. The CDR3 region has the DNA TGTGCCAGCAGAGGAGGAAGTTATAGCAATCAGCCCCAGCATTTT.

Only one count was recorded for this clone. The CDR3: CASSQGQGREAFF. In DNA, the CDR3 is TGTGCCAGCAGCCAAGGACAGGGGCGTGAAGCTTTCTTT. The chain recombines TRBV7-9 with TRBJ1-1; TRBD1 matches at 9 bases. The CDR3 length is 13 residues. Germline CDR1 reads SEHNR; CDR2 reads FQNEAQ (reference sequence). J was trimmed by 7 bases and V by 5 bases; bases with no gene match: 5.

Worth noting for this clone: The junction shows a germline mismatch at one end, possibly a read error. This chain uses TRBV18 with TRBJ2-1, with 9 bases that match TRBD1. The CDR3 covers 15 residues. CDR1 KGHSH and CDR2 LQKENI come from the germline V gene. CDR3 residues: CASLPGGQGHNEQFF. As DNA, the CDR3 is TGTGCCAGCTTACCAGGGGGACAGGGACACAATGAGCAGTTCTTC.

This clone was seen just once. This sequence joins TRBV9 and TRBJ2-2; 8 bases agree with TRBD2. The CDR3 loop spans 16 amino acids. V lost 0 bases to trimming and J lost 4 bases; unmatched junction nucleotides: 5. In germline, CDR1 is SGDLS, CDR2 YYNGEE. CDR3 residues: CASSVEGTRSTGELFF. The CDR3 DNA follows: TGTGCCAGCAGCGTAGAAGGGACTAGGAGCACCGGGGAGCTGTTTTTT.

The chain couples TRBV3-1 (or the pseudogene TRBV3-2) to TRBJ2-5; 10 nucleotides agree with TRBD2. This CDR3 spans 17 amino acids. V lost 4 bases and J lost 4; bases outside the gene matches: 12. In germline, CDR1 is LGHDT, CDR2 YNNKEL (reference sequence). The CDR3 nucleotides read TGTGCCAGCAGCCGACGACTAGCGGGCCCGAGGGGAGAGACCCAGTACTTC. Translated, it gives CASSRRLAGPRGETQYF.

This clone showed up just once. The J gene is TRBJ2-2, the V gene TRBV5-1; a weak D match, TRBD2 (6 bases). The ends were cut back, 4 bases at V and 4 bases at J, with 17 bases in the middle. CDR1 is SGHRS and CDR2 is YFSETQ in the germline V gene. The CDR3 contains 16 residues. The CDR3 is CASSTGVGGGTGELFF. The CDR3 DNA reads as TGCGCCAGCAGCACGGGAGTTGGAGGCGGCACCGGGGAGCTGTTTTTT. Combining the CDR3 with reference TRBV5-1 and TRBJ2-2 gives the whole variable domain KAGVTQTPRYLIKTRGQQVTLSCSPISGHRSVSWYQQTPGQGLQFLFEYFSETQRNKGNFPGRFSGRQFSNSRSEMNVSTLELGDSALYLCASSTGVGGGTGELFFGEGSRLTVL.

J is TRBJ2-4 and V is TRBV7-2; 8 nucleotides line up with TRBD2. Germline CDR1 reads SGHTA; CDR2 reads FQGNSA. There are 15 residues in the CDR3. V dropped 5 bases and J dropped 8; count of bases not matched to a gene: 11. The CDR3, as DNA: TGTGCCAGCAGCCCCGGGGGGGCCGGGGGGGACATTCAGTACTTC. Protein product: CASSPGGAGGDIQYF.

CDR3 DNA: TGTGCCAGCAGCCAAGAGTTTGCGGAGACCCAGTACTTC. Amino acids: CASSQEFAETQYF. This chain links TRBV4-2 with TRBJ2-5; no reliable D call. CDR1 is LGHNA and CDR2 is YNFKEQ in the germline V gene. The CDR3 contains 13 residues. V lost 0 bases and J 5 bases, leaving 7 bases between the germline ends.

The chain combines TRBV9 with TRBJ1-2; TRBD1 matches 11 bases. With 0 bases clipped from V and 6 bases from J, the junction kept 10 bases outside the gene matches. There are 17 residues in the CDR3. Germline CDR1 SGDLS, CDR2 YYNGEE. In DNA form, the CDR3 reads TGTGCCAGCAGCGTAGCTTGGATCGGACAGGGGGCTGATGGCTACACCTTC. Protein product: CASSVAWIGQGADGYTF.

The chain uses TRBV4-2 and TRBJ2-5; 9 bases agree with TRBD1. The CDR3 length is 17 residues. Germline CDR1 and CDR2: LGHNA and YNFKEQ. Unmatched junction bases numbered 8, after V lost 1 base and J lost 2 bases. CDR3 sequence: CASSQVKGTGTQETQYF. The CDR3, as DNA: TGTGCCAGCAGCCAAGTTAAGGGGACAGGGACTCAAGAGACCCAGTACTTC.

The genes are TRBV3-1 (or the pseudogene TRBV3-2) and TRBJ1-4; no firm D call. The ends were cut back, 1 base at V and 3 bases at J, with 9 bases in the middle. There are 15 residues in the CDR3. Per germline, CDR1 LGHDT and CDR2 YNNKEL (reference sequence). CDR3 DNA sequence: TGTGCCAGCAGCCAAGGCTGGGCCTCTAATGAAAAACTGTTTTTT. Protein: CASSQGWASNEKLFF.

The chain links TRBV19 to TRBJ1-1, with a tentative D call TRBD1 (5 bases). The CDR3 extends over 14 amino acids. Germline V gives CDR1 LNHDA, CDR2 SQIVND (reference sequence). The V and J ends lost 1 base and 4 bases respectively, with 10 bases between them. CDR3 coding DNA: TGTGCCAGTAGTATAGTTCAGGGATCCACTGAAGCTTTCTTT. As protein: CASSIVQGSTEAFF.

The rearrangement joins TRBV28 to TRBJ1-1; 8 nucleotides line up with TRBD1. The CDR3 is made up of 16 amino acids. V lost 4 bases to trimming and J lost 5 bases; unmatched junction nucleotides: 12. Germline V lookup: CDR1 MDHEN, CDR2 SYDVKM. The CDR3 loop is CASSSPGQGAFTEAFF. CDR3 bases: TGTGCCAGCAGTTCCCCGGGCCAGGGGGCTTTTACTGAAGCTTTCTTT.

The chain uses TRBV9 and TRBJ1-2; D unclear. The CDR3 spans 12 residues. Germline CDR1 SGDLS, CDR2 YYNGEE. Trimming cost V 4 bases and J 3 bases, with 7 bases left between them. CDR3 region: CASSLQDYGYTF. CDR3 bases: TGTGCCAGCAGCCTCCAGGACTATGGCTACACCTTC.

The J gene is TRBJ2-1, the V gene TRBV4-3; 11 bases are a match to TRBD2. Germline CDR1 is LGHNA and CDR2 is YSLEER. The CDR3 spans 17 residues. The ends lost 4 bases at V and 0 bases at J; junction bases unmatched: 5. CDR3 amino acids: CASSLGTSGSSYNEQFF. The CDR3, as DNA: TGCGCCAGCAGCCTCGGGACTAGCGGATCCTCCTACAATGAGCAGTTCTTC.

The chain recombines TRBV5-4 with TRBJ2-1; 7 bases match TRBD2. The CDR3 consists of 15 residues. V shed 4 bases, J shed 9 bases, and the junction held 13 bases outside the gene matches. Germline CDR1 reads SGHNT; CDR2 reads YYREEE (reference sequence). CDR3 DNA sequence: TGTGCCAGCAGCCCCCGGGACTATAACCGGGGTGAGCAGTTCTTC. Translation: CASSPRDYNRGEQFF.

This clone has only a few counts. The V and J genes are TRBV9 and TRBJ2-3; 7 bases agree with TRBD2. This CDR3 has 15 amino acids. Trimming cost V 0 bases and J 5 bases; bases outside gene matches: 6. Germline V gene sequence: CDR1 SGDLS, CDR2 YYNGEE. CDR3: CASSVGGTMGDTQYF. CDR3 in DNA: TGTGCCAGCAGCGTAGGAGGGACTATGGGAGATACGCAGTATTTT.

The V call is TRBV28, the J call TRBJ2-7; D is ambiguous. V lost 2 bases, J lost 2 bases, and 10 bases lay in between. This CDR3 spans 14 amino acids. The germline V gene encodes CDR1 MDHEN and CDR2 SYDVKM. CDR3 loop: CASSLPGPTYEQYF. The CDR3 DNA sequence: TGTGCCAGCAGTTTACCAGGCCCCACCTACGAGCAGTACTTC. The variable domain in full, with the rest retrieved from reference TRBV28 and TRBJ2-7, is DVKVTQSSRYLVKRTGEKVFLECVQDMDHENMFWYRQDPGLGLRLIYFSYDVKMKEKGDIPEGYSVSREKKERFSLILESASTNQTSMYLCASSLPGPTYEQYFGPGTRLTVT.

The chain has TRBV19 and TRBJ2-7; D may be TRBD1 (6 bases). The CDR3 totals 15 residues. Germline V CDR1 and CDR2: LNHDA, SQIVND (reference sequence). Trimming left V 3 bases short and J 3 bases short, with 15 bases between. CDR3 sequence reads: CASSIVGRGGYEQYF. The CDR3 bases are TGTGCCAGTAGTATCGTCGGCAGGGGTGGCTACGAGCAGTACTTC.

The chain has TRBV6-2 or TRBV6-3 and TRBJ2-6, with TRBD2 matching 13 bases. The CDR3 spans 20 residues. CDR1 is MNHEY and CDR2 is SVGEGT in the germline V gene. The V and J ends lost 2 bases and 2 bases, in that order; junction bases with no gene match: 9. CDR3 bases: TGTGCCAGCAGTTACACTAGCGGGAGGGCCTTTTTGGCTGGGGCCAACGTCCTGACTTTC. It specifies CASSYTSGRAFLAGANVLTF.

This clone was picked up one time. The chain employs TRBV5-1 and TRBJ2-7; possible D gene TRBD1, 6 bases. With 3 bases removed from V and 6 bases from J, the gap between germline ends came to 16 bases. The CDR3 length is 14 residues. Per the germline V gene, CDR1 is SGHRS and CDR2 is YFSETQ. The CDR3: CASSSTGSSGEQYF. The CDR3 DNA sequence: TGCGCCAGCAGCTCAACAGGGAGTTCAGGCGAGCAGTACTTC.

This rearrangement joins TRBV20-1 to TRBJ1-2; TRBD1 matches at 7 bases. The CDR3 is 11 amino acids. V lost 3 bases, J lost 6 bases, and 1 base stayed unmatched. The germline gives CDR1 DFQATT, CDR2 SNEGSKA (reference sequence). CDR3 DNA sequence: TGCAGTGCTAGGACAGGGAATGGCTACACCTTC. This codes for CSARTGNGYTF.

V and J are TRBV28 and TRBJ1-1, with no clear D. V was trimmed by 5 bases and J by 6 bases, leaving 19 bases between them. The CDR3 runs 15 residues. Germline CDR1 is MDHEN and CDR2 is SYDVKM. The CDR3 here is CASSPRVPFAPEAFF. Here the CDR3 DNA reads TGTGCCAGCAGTCCGCGGGTACCTTTTGCCCCTGAAGCTTTCTTT.

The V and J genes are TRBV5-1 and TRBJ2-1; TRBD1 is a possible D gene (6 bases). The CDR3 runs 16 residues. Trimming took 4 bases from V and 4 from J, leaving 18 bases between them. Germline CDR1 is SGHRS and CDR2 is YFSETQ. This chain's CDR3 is CASSGSGRTEYNEQFF. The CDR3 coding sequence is TGCGCCAGCAGCGGTAGTGGTAGGACAGAGTACAATGAGCAGTTCTTC.

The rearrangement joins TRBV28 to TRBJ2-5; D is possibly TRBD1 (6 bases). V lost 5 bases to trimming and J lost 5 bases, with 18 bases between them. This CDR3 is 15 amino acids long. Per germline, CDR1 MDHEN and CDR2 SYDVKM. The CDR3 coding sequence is TGTGCCAGCAGTCCCCCGTTGGGGGCTACGGAGACCCAGTACTTC. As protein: CASSPPLGATETQYF.

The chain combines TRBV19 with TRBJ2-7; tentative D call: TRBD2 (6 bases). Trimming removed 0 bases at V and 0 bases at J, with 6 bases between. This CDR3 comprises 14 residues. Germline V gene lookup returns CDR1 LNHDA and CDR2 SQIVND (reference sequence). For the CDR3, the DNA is TGTGCCAGTAGTATAGACGGGAGCTCCTACGAGCAGTACTTC. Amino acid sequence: CASSIDGSSYEQYF.

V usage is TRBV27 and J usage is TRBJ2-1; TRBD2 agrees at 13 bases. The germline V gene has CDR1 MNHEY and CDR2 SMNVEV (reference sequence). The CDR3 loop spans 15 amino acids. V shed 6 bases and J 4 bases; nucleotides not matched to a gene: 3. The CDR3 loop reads CASSPLAGGYNEQFF. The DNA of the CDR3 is TGTGCCAGCAGCCCACTAGCGGGGGGGTACAATGAGCAGTTCTTC.